These T cell receptor beta chains were read from a single sample in a study of OX40 agonist ivuxolimab in advanced cancers. The data were produced by immunoSEQ multiplex PCR, yet TCRdb's version contains in-frame clones alone and is incomplete. In the table there are 70,000 to 75,000 clones, 86% of which are singletons. The sequenced sample was CD4+ or CD8+ T cells sorted from blood, obtained in a trial of the OX40 agonist ivuxolimab. The receptors come from an adult with an advanced solid tumor such as melanoma, head and neck, liver or kidney cancer. CDR3s include the opening cysteine and the closing phenylalanine or tryptophan. Fields, in order: D gene, V gene, J gene, clone size, CDR3 protein, CDR3 DNA. The D gene is left open where the match is weak. The size of a clone is reported for some rows only, either as once, few or many, or as a class for expanded clones.

d_gene: TRBD2; v_gene: TRBV5-1; j_gene: TRBJ2-7; abundance: NA; CDR3aa: CASSFGGSGNEQYF; CDR3nt: TGCGCCAGCAGCTTTGGGGGTAGCGGGAACGAGCAGTACTTC
d_gene: TRBD1; v_gene: TRBV7-2; j_gene: TRBJ1-1; abundance: few; CDR3aa: CASSPPPDRAAEAFF; CDR3nt: TGTGCCAGCAGCCCCCCGCCGGACAGGGCGGCTGAAGCTTTCTTT
d_gene: TRBD1; v_gene: TRBV2; j_gene: TRBJ2-5; abundance: NA; CDR3aa: CASSSGTGEETQYF; CDR3nt: TGTGCCAGCAGTTCCGGGACAGGGGAGGAGACCCAGTACTTC
d_gene: TRBD1; v_gene: TRBV6-1; j_gene: TRBJ2-2; abundance: NA; CDR3aa: CASTTTGVDTGELFF; CDR3nt: TGTGCCAGCACCACGACAGGGGTGGACACCGGGGAGCTGTTTTTT
d_gene: NA; v_gene: TRBV18; j_gene: TRBJ2-5; abundance: NA; CDR3aa: CASSPSGRETQYF; CDR3nt: TGTGCCAGCTCACCATCGGGGCGAGAGACCCAGTACTTC
d_gene: NA; v_gene: TRBV7-9; j_gene: TRBJ2-1; abundance: once; CDR3aa: CASSYLPEQFF; CDR3nt: TGTGCCAGCAGCTACCTTCCTGAGCAGTTCTTC
d_gene: NA; v_gene: TRBV10-2; j_gene: TRBJ2-1; abundance: NA; CDR3aa: CASRVGFSSYNEQFF; CDR3nt: TGCGCCAGCAGGGTCGGGTTTAGCTCCTACAATGAGCAGTTCTTC
d_gene: TRBD2; v_gene: TRBV7-2; j_gene: TRBJ2-1; abundance: NA; CDR3aa: CASSLVGTSGSYNEQFF; CDR3nt: TGTGCCAGCAGCTTAGTAGGTACTAGCGGATCCTACAATGAGCAGTTCTTC
d_gene: TRBD1; v_gene: TRBV7-9; j_gene: TRBJ2-1; abundance: NA; CDR3aa: CASSSRLGQGRIEQFF; CDR3nt: TGTGCCAGCAGCTCGCGACTGGGACAGGGTAGAATTGAGCAGTTCTTC
d_gene: NA; v_gene: TRBV6-1; j_gene: TRBJ2-2; abundance: NA; CDR3aa: CASSESRWTGELFF; CDR3nt: TGTGCCAGCAGTGAAAGTCGGTGGACCGGGGAGCTGTTTTTT
d_gene: NA; v_gene: TRBV6-1; j_gene: TRBJ2-3; abundance: NA; CDR3aa: CASSVGLTSTDTQYF; CDR3nt: TGTGCCAGCAGTGTAGGTCTCACAAGCACAGATACGCAGTATTTT
d_gene: NA; v_gene: TRBV19; j_gene: TRBJ1-2; abundance: NA; CDR3aa: CASTRGDYGYTF; CDR3nt: TGTGCCAGTACCCGCGGGGACTATGGCTACACCTTC
d_gene: TRBD2; v_gene: TRBV5-8; j_gene: TRBJ2-6; abundance: NA; CDR3aa: CASSSLAGGSGANVLTF; CDR3nt: TGTGCCAGCAGTAGCTTAGCGGGCGGCTCTGGGGCCAACGTCCTGACTTTC
d_gene: TRBD2; v_gene: TRBV27; j_gene: TRBJ2-3; abundance: NA; CDR3aa: CASGTSGRAPDTQYF; CDR3nt: TGTGCCAGCGGCACTAGCGGGAGGGCCCCGGATACGCAGTATTTT
d_gene: TRBD2; v_gene: TRBV7-9; j_gene: TRBJ2-3; abundance: NA; CDR3aa: CASSHRIGLAGLSDTQYF; CDR3nt: TGTGCCAGCAGCCACAGGATCGGACTAGCGGGATTGTCAGATACGCAGTATTTT
d_gene: NA; v_gene: TRBV2; j_gene: TRBJ2-6; abundance: NA; CDR3aa: CASKGDYGSGANVLTF; CDR3nt: TGTGCCAGCAAAGGAGACTACGGCTCTGGGGCCAACGTCCTGACTTTC
d_gene: TRBD2; v_gene: TRBV9; j_gene: TRBJ2-5; abundance: NA; CDR3aa: CASSPLAGGGETQYF; CDR3nt: TGTGCCAGCAGCCCTCTAGCGGGAGGGGGAGAGACCCAGTACTTC